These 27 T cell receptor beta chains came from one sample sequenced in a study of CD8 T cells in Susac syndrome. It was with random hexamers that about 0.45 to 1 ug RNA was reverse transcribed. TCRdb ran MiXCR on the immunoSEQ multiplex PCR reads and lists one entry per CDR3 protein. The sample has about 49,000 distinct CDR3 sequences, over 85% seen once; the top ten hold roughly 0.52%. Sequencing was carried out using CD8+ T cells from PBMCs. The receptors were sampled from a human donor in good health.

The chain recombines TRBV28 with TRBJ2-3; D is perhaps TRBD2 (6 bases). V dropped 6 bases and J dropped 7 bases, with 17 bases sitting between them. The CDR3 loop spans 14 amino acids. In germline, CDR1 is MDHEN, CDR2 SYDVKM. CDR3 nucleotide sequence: TGTGCCAGCAGCCTGCGGACTATGCAAAATACGCAGTATTTT. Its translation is CASSLRTMQNTQYF.

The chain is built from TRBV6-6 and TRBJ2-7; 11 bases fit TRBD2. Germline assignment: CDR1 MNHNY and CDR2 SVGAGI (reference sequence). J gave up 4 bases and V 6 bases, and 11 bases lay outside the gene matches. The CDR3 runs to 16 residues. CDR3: CASRSGGLADAYEQYF. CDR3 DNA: TGTGCCAGCAGAAGCGGGGGACTAGCGGACGCTTACGAGCAGTACTTC.

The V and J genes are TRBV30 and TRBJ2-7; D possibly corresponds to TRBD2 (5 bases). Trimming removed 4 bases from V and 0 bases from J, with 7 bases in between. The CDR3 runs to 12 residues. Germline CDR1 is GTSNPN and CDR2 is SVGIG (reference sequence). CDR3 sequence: CAWKGSSYEQYF. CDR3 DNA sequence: TGTGCCTGGAAAGGGAGCTCCTACGAGCAGTACTTC.

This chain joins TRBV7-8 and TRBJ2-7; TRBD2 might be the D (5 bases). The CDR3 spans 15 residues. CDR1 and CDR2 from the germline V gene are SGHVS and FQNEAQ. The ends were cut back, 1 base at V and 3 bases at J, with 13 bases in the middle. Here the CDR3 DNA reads TGTGCCAGCAGCTTAGTAGGTCCCAGCGGCTACGAGCAGTACTTC. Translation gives CASSLVGPSGYEQYF.

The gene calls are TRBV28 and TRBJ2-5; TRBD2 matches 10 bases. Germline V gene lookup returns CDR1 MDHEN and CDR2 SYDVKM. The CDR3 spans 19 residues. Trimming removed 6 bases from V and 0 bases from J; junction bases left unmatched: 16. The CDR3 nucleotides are TGTGCCAGCAGACCTCGACTAGCGGGCGCTGGCCTGTACCAAGAGACCCAGTACTTC. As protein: CASRPRLAGAGLYQETQYF.

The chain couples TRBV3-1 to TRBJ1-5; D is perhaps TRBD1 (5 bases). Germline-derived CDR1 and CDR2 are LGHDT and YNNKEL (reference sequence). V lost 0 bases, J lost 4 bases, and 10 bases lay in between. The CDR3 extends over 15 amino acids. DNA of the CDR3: TGTGCCAGCAGCCAAGATGGCGGGACTAATCAGCCCCAGCATTTT. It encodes CASSQDGGTNQPQHF.

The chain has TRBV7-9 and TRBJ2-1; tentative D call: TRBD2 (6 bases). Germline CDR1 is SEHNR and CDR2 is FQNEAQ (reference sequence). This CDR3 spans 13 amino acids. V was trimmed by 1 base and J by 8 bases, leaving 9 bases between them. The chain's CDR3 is CASSLGGRHEQFF. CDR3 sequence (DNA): TGTGCCAGCAGCTTAGGGGGGAGGCATGAGCAGTTCTTC.

CDR3 residues: CASSLDPGTSGRWSDTQYF. The CDR3 DNA reads TGCGCCAGCAGCTTGGATCCCGGGACTAGCGGGAGATGGTCAGATACGCAGTATTTT. This chain uses TRBV5-1 with TRBJ2-3; the match to TRBD2 covers 14 bases. CDR3 length: 19 residues. CDR1 and CDR2 from the germline V gene are SGHRS and YFSETQ. V was pared by 0 bases and J by 4 bases, with 10 bases of the junction left unmatched.

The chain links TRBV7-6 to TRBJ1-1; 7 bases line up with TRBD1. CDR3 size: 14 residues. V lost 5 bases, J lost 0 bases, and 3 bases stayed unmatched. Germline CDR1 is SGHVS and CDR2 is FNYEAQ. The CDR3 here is CASSAGQVNTEAFF. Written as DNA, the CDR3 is TGTGCCAGCAGCGCAGGACAGGTGAACACTGAAGCTTTCTTT.

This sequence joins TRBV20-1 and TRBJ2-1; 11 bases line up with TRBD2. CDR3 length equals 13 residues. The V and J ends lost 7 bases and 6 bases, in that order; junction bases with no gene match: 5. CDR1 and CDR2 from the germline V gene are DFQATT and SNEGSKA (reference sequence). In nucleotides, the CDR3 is TGCAGTGTGGCTAGCGGGAGGACCAATGAGCAGTTCTTC. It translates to CSVASGRTNEQFF.

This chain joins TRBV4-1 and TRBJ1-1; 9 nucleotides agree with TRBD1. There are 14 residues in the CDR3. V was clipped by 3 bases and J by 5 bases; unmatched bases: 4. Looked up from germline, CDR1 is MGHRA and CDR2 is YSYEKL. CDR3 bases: TGCGCCAGCAGCCACCCGGGACAGGGAACTGAAGCTTTCTTT. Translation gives CASSHPGQGTEAFF.

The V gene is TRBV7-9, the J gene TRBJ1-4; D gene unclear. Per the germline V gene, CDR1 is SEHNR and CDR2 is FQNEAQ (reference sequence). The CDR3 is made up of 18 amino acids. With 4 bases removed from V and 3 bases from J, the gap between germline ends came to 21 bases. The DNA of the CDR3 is TGTGCCAGCAGCTCCAATTCGCCCGAGAAGTTGTCTAATGAAAAACTGTTTTTT. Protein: CASSSNSPEKLSNEKLFF.

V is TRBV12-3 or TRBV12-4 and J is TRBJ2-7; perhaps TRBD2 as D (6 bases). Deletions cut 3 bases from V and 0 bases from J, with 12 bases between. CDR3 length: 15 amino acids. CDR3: CASSFGDWSSYEQYF. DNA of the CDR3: TGTGCCAGCAGTTTTGGGGACTGGAGCTCCTACGAGCAGTACTTC.

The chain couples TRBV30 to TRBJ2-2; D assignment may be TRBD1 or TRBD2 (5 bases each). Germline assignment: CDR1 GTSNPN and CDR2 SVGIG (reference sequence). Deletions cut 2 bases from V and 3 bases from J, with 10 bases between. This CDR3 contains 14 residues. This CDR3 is CAWSWDGYTGELFF. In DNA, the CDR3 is TGTGCCTGGAGTTGGGACGGATACACCGGGGAGCTGTTTTTT.

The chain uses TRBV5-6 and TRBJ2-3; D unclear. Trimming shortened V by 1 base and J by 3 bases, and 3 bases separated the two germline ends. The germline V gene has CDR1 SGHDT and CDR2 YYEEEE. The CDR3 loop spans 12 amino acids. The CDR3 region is CASSLTTDTQYF. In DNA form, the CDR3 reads TGTGCCAGCAGCTTGACTACAGATACGCAGTATTTT.

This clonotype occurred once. The CDR3 coding sequence is TGTGCCAGCAGTGAAGCTCGTGGGGTCGACAATGAGCAGTTCTTC. Translated, it gives CASSEARGVDNEQFF. This rearrangement joins TRBV2 to TRBJ2-1; D gene ambiguous. This CDR3 is built from 15 residues. With 0 bases removed from V and 5 bases from J, the gap between germline ends came to 11 bases. The germline gives CDR1 SNHLY, CDR2 FYNNEI.

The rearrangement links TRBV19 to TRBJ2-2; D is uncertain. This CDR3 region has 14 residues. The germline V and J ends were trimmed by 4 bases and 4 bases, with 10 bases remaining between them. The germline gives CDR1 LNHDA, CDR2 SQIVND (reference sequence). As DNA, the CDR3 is TGTGCCAGTAGTACCGGGTTTAGCACCGGGGAGCTGTTTTTT. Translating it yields CASSTGFSTGELFF.

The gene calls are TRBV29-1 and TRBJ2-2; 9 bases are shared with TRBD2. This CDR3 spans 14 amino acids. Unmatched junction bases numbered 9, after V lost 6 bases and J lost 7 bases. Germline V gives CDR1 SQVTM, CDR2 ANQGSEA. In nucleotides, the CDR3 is TGCAGCGTCTTAGCGGGAGCCGGAAACGGGGAGCTGTTTTTT. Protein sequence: CSVLAGAGNGELFF.

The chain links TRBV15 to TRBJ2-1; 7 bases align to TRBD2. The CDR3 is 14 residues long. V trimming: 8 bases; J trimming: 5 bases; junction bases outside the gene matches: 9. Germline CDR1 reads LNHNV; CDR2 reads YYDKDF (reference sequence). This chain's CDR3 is CATGRLGGDNEQFF. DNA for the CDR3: TGTGCCACCGGACGGCTGGGGGGGGACAATGAGCAGTTCTTC.

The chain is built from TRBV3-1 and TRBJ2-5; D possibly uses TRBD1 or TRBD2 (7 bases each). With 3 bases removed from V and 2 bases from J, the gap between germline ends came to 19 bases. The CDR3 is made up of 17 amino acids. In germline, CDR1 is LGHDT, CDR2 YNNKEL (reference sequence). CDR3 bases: TGTGCCAGCAGCCATGGATGGGAGGGGGCGGCTCAAGAGACCCAGTACTTC. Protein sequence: CASSHGWEGAAQETQYF.

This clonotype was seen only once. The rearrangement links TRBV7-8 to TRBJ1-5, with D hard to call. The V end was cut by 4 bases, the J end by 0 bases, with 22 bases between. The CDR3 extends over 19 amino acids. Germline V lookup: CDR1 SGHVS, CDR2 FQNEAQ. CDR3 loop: CASSSNIELDLDSNQPQHF. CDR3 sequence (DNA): TGTGCCAGCAGCTCCAACATCGAATTGGATTTGGATAGCAATCAGCCCCAGCATTTT.

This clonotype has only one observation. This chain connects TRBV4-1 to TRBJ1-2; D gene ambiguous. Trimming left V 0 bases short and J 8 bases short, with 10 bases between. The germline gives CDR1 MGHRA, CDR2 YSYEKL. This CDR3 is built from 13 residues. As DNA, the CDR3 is TGCGCCAGCAGCCAAGAGTTCGTAAACGGCTACACCTTC. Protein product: CASSQEFVNGYTF.

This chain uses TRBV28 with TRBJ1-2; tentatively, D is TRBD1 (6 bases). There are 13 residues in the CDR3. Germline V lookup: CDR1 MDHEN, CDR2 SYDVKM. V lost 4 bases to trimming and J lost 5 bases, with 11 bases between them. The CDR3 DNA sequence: TGTGCCAGCAGTTCCCGGGACAAATATGGCTACACCTTC. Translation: CASSSRDKYGYTF.

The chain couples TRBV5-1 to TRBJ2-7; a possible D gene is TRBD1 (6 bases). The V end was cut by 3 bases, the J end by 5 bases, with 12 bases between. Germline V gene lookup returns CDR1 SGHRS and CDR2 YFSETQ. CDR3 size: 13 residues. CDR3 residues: CASSYGTNNEQYF. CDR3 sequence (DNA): TGCGCCAGCAGCTACGGGACAAACAACGAGCAGTACTTC.

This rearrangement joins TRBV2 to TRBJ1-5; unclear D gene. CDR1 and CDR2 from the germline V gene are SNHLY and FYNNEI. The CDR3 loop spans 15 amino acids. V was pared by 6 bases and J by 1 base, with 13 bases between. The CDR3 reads CASSLRVESNQPQHF. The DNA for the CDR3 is TGTGCCAGCAGCCTTAGGGTGGAGAGCAATCAGCCCCAGCATTTT. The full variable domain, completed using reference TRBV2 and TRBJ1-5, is EPEVTQTPSHQVTQMGQEVILRCVPISNHLYFYWYRQILGQKVEFLVSFYNNEISEKSEIFDDQFSVERPDGSNFTLKIRSTKLEDSAMYFCASSLRVESNQPQHFGDGTRLSIL.

CDR3 nucleotide sequence: TGTGCCAGTAGTCGACAGGGGGCATGGGACAATGAGCAGTTCTTC. Protein product: CASSRQGAWDNEQFF. The chain joins TRBV19 to TRBJ2-1; the match to TRBD1 covers 10 bases. Losses at the gene ends were 5 bases for V and 5 bases for J; bases not matched to a gene: 6. Per germline, CDR1 LNHDA and CDR2 SQIVND (reference sequence). The CDR3 is 15 residues long.

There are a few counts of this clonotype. The CDR3 here is CASSLLLYTEAFF. CDR3 nucleotide sequence: TGTGCCAGCAGCTTACTCCTCTACACTGAAGCTTTCTTT. V gene TRBV7-9 combines with J gene TRBJ1-1; D is undetermined. Between the trimmed V and J ends, which lost 2 bases and 3 bases, there was a span of 7 bases. Germline V gene lookup returns CDR1 SEHNR and CDR2 FQNEAQ (reference sequence). This CDR3 contains 13 residues.